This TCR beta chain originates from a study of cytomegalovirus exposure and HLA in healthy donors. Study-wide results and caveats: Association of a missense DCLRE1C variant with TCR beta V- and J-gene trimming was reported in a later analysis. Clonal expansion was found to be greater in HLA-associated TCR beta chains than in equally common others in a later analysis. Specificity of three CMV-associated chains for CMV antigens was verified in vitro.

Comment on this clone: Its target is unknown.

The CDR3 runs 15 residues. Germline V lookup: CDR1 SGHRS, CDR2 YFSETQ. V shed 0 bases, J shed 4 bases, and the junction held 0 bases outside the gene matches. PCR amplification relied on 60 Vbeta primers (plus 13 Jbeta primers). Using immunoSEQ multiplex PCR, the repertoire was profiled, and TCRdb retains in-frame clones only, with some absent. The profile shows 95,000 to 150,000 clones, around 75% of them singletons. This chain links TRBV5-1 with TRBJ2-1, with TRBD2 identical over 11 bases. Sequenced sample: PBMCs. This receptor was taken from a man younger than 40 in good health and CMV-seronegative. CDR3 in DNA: TGCGCCAGCAGCTTGGCTAGCGGGGGGTACAATGAGCAGTTCTTC. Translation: CASSLASGGYNEQFF.